This entry lists 27 T cell receptor beta chains sequenced from one sample in a study of identifying expanded T cells in peripheral blood. Profiling relied on immunoSEQ multiplex PCR, and the TCRdb table lists in-frame clones only, not all of them. The sample contains approximately 58,000 clones, about four fifths of which appear only once. Specimen: blood. The receptor source for this set is a person aged 18 to 75 in good health.

V is TRBV5-1 and J is TRBJ1-1, with D possibly matching TRBD1 (6 bases). The CDR3 has 18 amino acids. V was trimmed by 2 bases and J by 5 bases, leaving 25 bases between them. Germline CDR1 reads SGHRS; CDR2 reads YFSETQ. Here the CDR3 DNA reads TGCGCCAGCAGCTTTCACAGGGAACGCATGCTCCCGAGGACTGAAGCTTTCTTT. Amino acids: CASSFHRERMLPRTEAFF.

The chain has TRBV27 and TRBJ2-5; D not certain. V was trimmed by 6 bases and J by 0 bases, leaving 8 bases between them. The V gene's germline CDR1 is MNHEY and CDR2 SMNVEV (reference sequence). This CDR3 contains 13 residues. CDR3 in DNA: TGTGCCAGCAGATTCCAGTACCAAGAGACCCAGTACTTC. Protein: CASRFQYQETQYF.

The chain employs TRBV6-1 and TRBJ2-7, with a weak D call TRBD2 (6 bases). The germline CDR1 and CDR2 sequences are MNHNS and SASEGT. Trimming pared 9 bases from V and 2 bases from J, leaving 14 bases between. This CDR3 is built from 13 residues. CDR3 nucleotide sequence: TGTGCCAGTGCCAGAGGAGGGCCCTACGAGCAGTACGTC. As protein: CASARGGPYEQYV.

The rearrangement uses TRBV7-9 and TRBJ2-1, with 8 bases matching TRBD1. The V gene end was trimmed by 1 base and the J gene end by 3 bases; junction bases not matched to a gene: 11. CDR1 is SEHNR, CDR2 FQNEAQ, per germline (reference sequence). This CDR3 spans 18 amino acids. CDR3 amino acids: CASSLVVGGQGRYNEQFF. DNA for the CDR3: TGTGCCAGCAGCTTAGTCGTGGGTGGACAGGGCCGCTACAATGAGCAGTTCTTC.

The chain uses TRBV5-8 and TRBJ1-3; D is undetermined. V was cut by 1 base and J by 3 bases, with 8 bases left in between. The length of the CDR3 is 14 residues. The germline CDR1 and CDR2 sequences are SGHTS and YDEGEE. In DNA, the CDR3 is TGTGCCAGCAGCTTGAATGTGGGTGGAAACACCATATATTTT. This translates into CASSLNVGGNTIYF.

The J gene is TRBJ2-2, the V gene TRBV5-1, with D tentatively TRBD1 (6 bases). The CDR3 length is 15 residues. CDR1 is SGHRS, CDR2 YFSETQ, per germline. Trimming removed 4 bases from V and 5 bases from J, with 15 bases in between. This CDR3 reads CASSHGLGQTGELFF. The DNA for the CDR3 is TGCGCCAGCAGCCACGGATTGGGACAAACCGGGGAGCTGTTTTTT.

This clone was observed a handful of times. V is TRBV29-1 and J is TRBJ2-1; D is uncertain. Germline assignment: CDR1 SQVTM and CDR2 ANQGSEA. The ends were cut back, 3 bases at V and 6 bases at J, with 18 bases in the middle. The CDR3 is made up of 15 amino acids. CDR3 amino acids: CSVDYPRLEANEQFF. In nucleotides, the CDR3 is TGCAGCGTTGATTATCCGAGACTTGAAGCCAATGAGCAGTTCTTC.

The chain employs TRBV30 and TRBJ1-1, with 7 bases that match TRBD1. Losses at the gene ends were 0 bases for V and 4 bases for J; bases not matched to a gene: 8. The V gene's germline CDR1 is GTSNPN and CDR2 SVGIG (reference sequence). This CDR3 is built from 15 residues. CDR3 residues: CAWSVLETGLTEAFF. The CDR3 nucleotides read TGTGCCTGGAGTGTACTAGAGACAGGGCTCACTGAAGCTTTCTTT.

This clone was observed a few times. V usage is TRBV18 and J usage is TRBJ1-1; TRBD1 matches 7 bases. The CDR3 is 17 residues long. Germline V lookup: CDR1 KGHSH, CDR2 LQKENI. Unmatched junction bases numbered 11, after V lost 3 bases and J lost 1 base. CDR3 amino acids: CASSPSLRGRQNTEAFF. CDR3 sequence (DNA): TGTGCCAGCTCACCTTCGTTGAGGGGGCGGCAGAACACTGAAGCTTTCTTT.

The chain couples TRBV5-1 to TRBJ2-3; D might be TRBD2 (5 bases). V shed 0 bases and J shed 6 bases, with 20 bases lying between them. This CDR3 is built from 17 residues. From germline, CDR1 is SGHRS and CDR2 YFSETQ. CDR3 nucleotides: TGCGCCAGCAGCTTGGCTACAAGCGGACCCATGAGGGATACGCAGTATTTT. Translating gives CASSLATSGPMRDTQYF.

This sequence joins TRBV27 and TRBJ2-1; tentative D call: TRBD2 (7 bases). Trimming left V 6 bases short and J 8 bases short, with 20 bases between. In germline, CDR1 is MNHEY, CDR2 SMNVEV (reference sequence). The CDR3 spans 15 residues. The CDR3 region is CASRPSVGGPHEQFF. The CDR3 nucleotides read TGTGCCAGCAGACCTTCCGTCGGGGGGCCCCATGAGCAGTTCTTC.

The rearrangement links TRBV30 to TRBJ2-3; TRBD2 aligns across 8 bases. CDR3 length equals 15 residues. Losses at the gene ends were 2 bases for V and 4 bases for J; bases not matched to a gene: 8. Germline V gene lookup returns CDR1 GTSNPN and CDR2 SVGIG (reference sequence). The CDR3 loop reads CAWSSGGGGPDTQYF. In DNA, the CDR3 is TGTGCCTGGAGTTCCGGGGGGGGTGGCCCAGATACGCAGTATTTT.

The J gene is TRBJ1-1, the V gene TRBV29-1; 8 bases are shared with TRBD1. Germline loops: CDR1 SQVTM, CDR2 ANQGSEA. This CDR3 comprises 14 residues. V shed 6 bases, J shed 5 bases, and the junction held 11 bases outside the gene matches. CDR3 protein: CSVNSDRAGTEAFF. In DNA form, the CDR3 reads TGCAGCGTCAACTCGGACAGGGCAGGGACTGAAGCTTTCTTT.

The chain carries TRBV6-1 and TRBJ1-4, with TRBD1 identical over 8 bases. J lost 5 bases, V lost 6 bases, and 5 bases had no gene match. The CDR3 runs 14 residues. CDR1 MNHNS and CDR2 SASEGT come from the germline V gene. In DNA form, the CDR3 reads TGTGCCAGCAGAAGACAGGGGACGAATGAAAAACTGTTTTTT. It codes for CASRRQGTNEKLFF.

The rearrangement links TRBV2 to TRBJ1-1; 8 positions match TRBD1. Germline V CDR1 and CDR2: SNHLY, FYNNEI. V lost 5 bases and J lost 1; bases outside the gene matches: 6. This CDR3 has 15 residues. The CDR3 DNA follows: TGTGCCAGCAGTCCTCGGACAGGGCCGAACACTGAAGCTTTCTTT. It encodes CASSPRTGPNTEAFF.

This chain links TRBV5-1 with TRBJ1-2, with TRBD1 matching 7 bases. Unmatched junction bases numbered 15, after V lost 3 bases and J lost 7 bases. CDR3 length equals 16 residues. Per germline, CDR1 SGHRS and CDR2 YFSETQ. The CDR3 DNA follows: TGCGCCAGCAGCTACGAGCGACAGGGCGGAGTTAGTGGCTACACCTTC. As protein: CASSYERQGGVSGYTF.

The V call is TRBV18, the J call TRBJ2-5, with no clear D. The CDR3 is made up of 11 amino acids. CDR1 KGHSH and CDR2 LQKENI come from the germline V gene. V was trimmed by 5 bases and J by 3 bases, leaving 4 bases between them. The CDR3 loop reads CASSGKETQYF. The CDR3, as DNA: TGTGCCAGCTCAGGGAAAGAGACCCAGTACTTC.

The chain has TRBV7-8 and TRBJ2-5, with 8 bases fitting TRBD2. This CDR3 has 15 amino acids. From germline, CDR1 is SGHVS and CDR2 FQNEAQ. J gave up 5 bases and V 4 bases, and 9 bases lay outside the gene matches. CDR3 residues: CASSSLGTRIETQYF. CDR3 bases: TGTGCCAGCAGCTCCCTTGGGACTAGAATCGAGACCCAGTACTTC.

The chain couples TRBV19 to TRBJ1-1, with D perhaps TRBD1 (6 bases). V was cut by 4 bases and J by 9 bases, with 15 bases left in between. Germline CDR1 is LNHDA and CDR2 is SQIVND (reference sequence). The CDR3 has 13 residues. The CDR3 DNA follows: TGTGCCAGTAGTAAACAGGGAGAAGAAAAAGCTTTCTTT. It codes for CASSKQGEEKAFF.

The rearrangement links TRBV7-9 to TRBJ2-5; D is undetermined. V was pared by 0 bases and J by 7 bases, with 12 bases between. Germline V lookup: CDR1 SEHNR, CDR2 FQNEAQ (reference sequence). The CDR3 covers 14 residues. CDR3 loop: CASSLAIGVRTQYF. The CDR3 region has the DNA TGTGCCAGCAGCTTAGCCATTGGGGTCCGGACCCAGTACTTC.

This sequence joins TRBV2 and TRBJ1-5; D perhaps matches TRBD1 (5 bases). V was trimmed by 3 bases and J by 0 bases, leaving 9 bases between them. CDR3 size: 15 residues. CDR1 is SNHLY, CDR2 FYNNEI, per germline. The CDR3 protein is CASSDSGSSNQPQHF. CDR3 in DNA: TGTGCCAGCAGTGACTCAGGGTCTAGCAATCAGCCCCAGCATTTT.

This clone has more than one count but fewer than ten. This chain links TRBV2 with TRBJ1-4; D is possibly TRBD1 (5 bases). The V end was cut by 6 bases, the J end by 4 bases, with 12 bases between. The CDR3 sequence is 14 residues long. CDR1 is SNHLY, CDR2 FYNNEI, per germline. The CDR3 reads CASSLRGGNEKLFF. The CDR3 nucleotides read TGTGCCAGCAGCTTAAGGGGTGGTAATGAAAAACTGTTTTTT.

By its share, this clone is medium-sized. For the CDR3, the DNA is TGTGCCAGCAGCTTAGCGGCAGCCGAATCCTACGAGCAGTACTTC. Amino acid sequence: CASSLAAAESYEQYF. V usage is TRBV11-2 and J usage is TRBJ2-7; no clear D. Looked up from germline, CDR1 is SGHAT and CDR2 is FQNNGV. The CDR3 totals 15 residues. The germline V and J ends were trimmed by 1 base and 1 base, with 11 bases remaining between them.

The chain carries TRBV11-2 and TRBJ2-2, with D possibly being TRBD2 (5 bases). CDR3 length: 18 residues. Trimming took off 5 bases at V and 0 bases at J, with 19 bases between the two ends. Germline V CDR1 and CDR2: SGHAT, FQNNGV. The CDR3 nucleotides read TGTGCCAGCAGCCTTAATTTCGGCGGGTCCGCGAACACCGGGGAGCTGTTTTTT. It translates to CASSLNFGGSANTGELFF.

This rearrangement joins TRBV29-1 to TRBJ1-2; TRBD1 agrees at 8 bases. CDR1 and CDR2 (germline): SQVTM, ANQGSEA. The J segment lost 4 bases and the V segment lost 4 bases, leaving 8 bases of the junction unmatched. This CDR3 is 14 amino acids long. The CDR3 nucleotides read TGCAGCGTTGTGCTACAGGGGGTGGGCTATGGCTACACCTTC. Translation: CSVVLQGVGYGYTF.

This chain connects TRBV7-2 to TRBJ2-5; 11 nucleotides line up with TRBD1. The CDR3 extends over 14 amino acids. V lost 6 bases to trimming and J lost 4 bases; unmatched junction nucleotides: 4. Germline loops: CDR1 SGHTA, CDR2 FQGNSA. The CDR3 spells CASSTGTGGETQYF. The CDR3 nucleotides read TGTGCCAGCAGTACCGGGACAGGGGGAGAGACCCAGTACTTC.

This clone was detected ten times or more. The rearrangement links TRBV5-1 to TRBJ2-2, with 7 bases matching TRBD1. This CDR3 spans 14 amino acids. CDR1 and CDR2 (germline): SGHRS, YFSETQ. V dropped 1 base and J dropped 4; count of bases not matched to a gene: 1. The CDR3 DNA reads TGCGCCAGCAGCTTGCGGACAGGCACCGGGGAGCTGTTTTTT. This codes for CASSLRTGTGELFF.